These 29 T cell receptor beta chains originate from one sample sequenced in a study of blood T cell repertoires in COVID-19. Profiling relied on immunoSEQ multiplex PCR, and the TCRdb table lists in-frame clones only, not all of them. The data contain 25,000 to 35,000 clones, approximately 85% of them seen just once; the ten biggest clones take up over 7%. Material: peripheral blood. The receptors derive from a man older than 75 with active COVID-19.

The chain is built from TRBV27 and TRBJ2-5; 7 nucleotides agree with TRBD1. Germline assignment: CDR1 MNHEY and CDR2 SMNVEV (reference sequence). The CDR3 is made up of 13 amino acids. The V segment lost 6 bases and the J segment 3 bases; nucleotides outside the gene matches: 4. DNA for the CDR3: TGTGCCAGCAGGTCCGGGACAGAAGAGACCCAGTACTTC. This encodes CASRSGTEETQYF.

This clone was found a few times. The gene calls are TRBV28 and TRBJ1-2, with 7 bases identical to TRBD1. The junction had 15 bases not matched to a gene; V was cut back by 6 bases and J by 5 bases. CDR3 length equals 16 residues. In germline, CDR1 is MDHEN, CDR2 SYDVKM. In DNA form, the CDR3 reads TGTGCCAGCAGGCGACAGGGTACCCCTGGCGGTTATGGCTACACCTTC. This codes for CASRRQGTPGGYGYTF.

This clone was seen only a few times. The chain uses TRBV28 and TRBJ2-7; D might be TRBD1 (6 bases). V was shortened by 3 bases and J by 2 bases, with 8 bases between the two germline ends. Germline V lookup: CDR1 MDHEN, CDR2 SYDVKM. The CDR3 consists of 13 residues. CDR3 loop: CASSFRDTYEQYF. The CDR3 bases are TGTGCCAGCAGTTTCCGGGACACCTACGAGCAGTACTTC.

CDR3 coding DNA: TGTGCCAGCTCCCAGGGGTCAGATACGCAGTATTTT. Translated, it gives CASSQGSDTQYF. V usage is TRBV25-1 and J usage is TRBJ2-3, with a weak D call TRBD1 (6 bases). The ends were cut back, 8 bases at V and 4 bases at J, with 10 bases in the middle. The CDR3 runs 12 residues. Germline loops: CDR1 MGHDK, CDR2 SYGVNS. Supplemented by reference TRBV25-1 and TRBJ2-3, the full variable domain reads EADIYQTPRYLVIGTGKKITLECSQTMGHDKMYWYQQDPGMELHLIHYSYGVNSTEKGDLSSESTVSRIRTEHFPLTLESARPSHTSQYLCASSQGSDTQYFGPGTRLTVL.

The V call is TRBV5-1, the J call TRBJ1-3; 10 nucleotides match TRBD1. Germline lookup yields CDR1 SGHRS and CDR2 YFSETQ. After removal of 3 bases from V and 0 bases from J, the junction contained 3 bases not matched to a gene. This CDR3 is built from 16 residues. The CDR3 protein is CASSSGTGDSGNTIYF. The CDR3 DNA reads TGCGCCAGCAGCTCCGGGACAGGGGACTCTGGAAACACCATATATTTT.

The chain uses TRBV4-2 and TRBJ1-2; no definite D call. The V end lost 2 bases, the J end lost 4 bases, and 11 bases lay between the germline ends. The CDR3 is made up of 14 amino acids. Germline CDR1 and CDR2: LGHNA and YNFKEQ. In nucleotides, the CDR3 is TGTGCCAGCAGCCAAAGCCCGGAGGGCTATGGCTACACCTTC. It yields the protein CASSQSPEGYGYTF.

The genes are TRBV9 and TRBJ1-6; D uncertain. CDR3 size: 14 residues. Trimming removed 0 bases from V and 7 bases from J, with 8 bases in between. Germline loops: CDR1 SGDLS, CDR2 YYNGEE. This CDR3 reads CASSVDRANSPLHF. The CDR3 DNA reads as TGTGCCAGCAGCGTAGATAGAGCCAATTCACCCCTCCACTTT.

This rearrangement joins TRBV12-5 to TRBJ1-5, with 7 bases aligning to TRBD1. There are 14 residues in the CDR3. Germline lookup yields CDR1 LGHNT and CDR2 FRNRAP. V lost 2 bases and J lost 4; bases outside the gene matches: 2. The CDR3 spells CASGLSRGNQPQHF. CDR3 sequence (DNA): TGTGCTAGTGGTTTGTCCAGGGGGAATCAGCCCCAGCATTTT.

This sequence joins TRBV2 and TRBJ2-5; 9 bases align to TRBD2. The junction had 4 bases not matched to a gene; V was cut back by 4 bases and J by 7 bases. The CDR3 consists of 13 residues. Germline V gene lookup returns CDR1 SNHLY and CDR2 FYNNEI. The CDR3: CASSASGEGTQYF. CDR3 sequence (DNA): TGTGCCAGCAGTGCTAGCGGGGAGGGGACCCAGTACTTC. The full variable domain, completed using reference TRBV2 and TRBJ2-5, is EPEVTQTPSHQVTQMGQEVILRCVPISNHLYFYWYRQILGQKVEFLVSFYNNEISEKSEIFDDQFSVERPDGSNFTLKIRSTKLEDSAMYFCASSASGEGTQYFGPGTRLLVL.

The chain joins TRBV10-2 to TRBJ2-3; weak D call: TRBD1 (6 bases). CDR1 and CDR2 from the germline V gene are WSHSY and SAAADI. Trimming took 6 bases from V and 6 from J, leaving 10 bases between them. The CDR3 is 12 residues long. The CDR3 loop is CASRGALDTQYF. The DNA for the CDR3 is TGCGCCAGCAGGGGGGCATTGGATACGCAGTATTTT.

V usage is TRBV7-2 and J usage is TRBJ1-1, with 7 bases matching TRBD1. The CDR3 has 15 residues. CDR1 and CDR2 (germline): SGHTA, FQGNSA. The ends lost 7 bases at V and 2 bases at J; junction bases unmatched: 10. Here the CDR3 DNA reads TGTGCCAGCACCCTAACCGGGACAGCAAACACTGAAGCTTTCTTT. This sequence encodes CASTLTGTANTEAFF. Full variable domain (outside the CDR3, taken from reference TRBV7-2 and TRBJ1-1): GAGVSQSPSNKVTEKGKDVELRCDPISGHTALYWYRQSLGQGLEFLIYFQGNSAPDKSGLPSDRFSAERTGGSVSTLTIQRTQQEDSAVYLCASTLTGTANTEAFFGQGTRLTVV.

The chain uses TRBV20-1 and TRBJ1-2; D is ambiguous. V lost 3 bases and J 4 bases, leaving 15 bases between the germline ends. CDR3 size: 14 residues. The germline gives CDR1 DFQATT, CDR2 SNEGSKA (reference sequence). The CDR3 sequence: CSASRQDLIYGYTF. The CDR3 DNA reads as TGCAGTGCTAGTAGGCAGGATCTAATCTATGGCTACACCTTC.

The chain carries TRBV25-1 and TRBJ1-4; TRBD1 might be the D (5 bases). V lost 6 bases, J lost 8 bases, and 10 bases lay in between. Germline CDR1 reads MGHDK; CDR2 reads SYGVNS. This CDR3 is built from 12 residues. CDR3 nucleotides: TGTGCCAGCAGAGACAGCTGGGAAAAACTGTTTTTT. Its translation: CASRDSWEKLFF. The variable domain in full, with the rest retrieved from reference TRBV25-1 and TRBJ1-4, is EADIYQTPRYLVIGTGKKITLECSQTMGHDKMYWYQQDPGMELHLIHYSYGVNSTEKGDLSSESTVSRIRTEHFPLTLESARPSHTSQYLCASRDSWEKLFFGSGTQLSVL.

The chain recombines TRBV6-5 with TRBJ1-2; D may be TRBD1 (5 bases). Germline-derived CDR1 and CDR2 are MNHEY and SVGAGI. Trimming shortened V by 5 bases and J by 2 bases, and 15 bases separated the two germline ends. The CDR3 totals 15 residues. This CDR3 is CASSQRREGNYGYTF. The CDR3 DNA follows: TGTGCCAGCAGTCAACGTCGGGAGGGGAACTATGGCTACACCTTC.

DNA of the CDR3: TGTGCCAGCAGTGTACAGGGGGCGGGTTACGAGCAGTACTTC. It yields the protein CASSVQGAGYEQYF. The gene calls are TRBV2 and TRBJ2-7; 9 bases agree with TRBD1. V lost 4 bases and J lost 4; bases outside the gene matches: 5. CDR1 is SNHLY, CDR2 FYNNEI, per germline. This CDR3 has 14 residues.

This sequence joins TRBV28 and TRBJ2-1, with 7 bases fitting TRBD1. The CDR3 runs to 16 residues. Germline values: CDR1 MDHEN, CDR2 SYDVKM. With V trimmed by 3 bases and J by 2 bases, 7 bases remained unmatched. CDR3 residues: CASSFPGTVTYNEQFF. The CDR3 DNA reads as TGTGCCAGCAGTTTCCCTGGGACAGTCACCTACAATGAGCAGTTCTTC.

This chain connects TRBV6-2 or TRBV6-3 to TRBJ1-1; tentatively, D is TRBD1 (5 bases). CDR3 length: 14 residues. From germline, CDR1 is MNHEY and CDR2 SVGEGT. The V and J ends lost 6 bases and 8 bases respectively, with 19 bases between them. CDR3 region: CASSLYQGGLEAFF. The CDR3 DNA is TGTGCCAGCAGCCTTTATCAGGGAGGACTCGAAGCTTTCTTT.

The chain is built from TRBV6-5 and TRBJ2-3; tentatively, D is TRBD2 (6 bases). V lost 2 bases to trimming and J lost 6 bases, with 9 bases between them. This CDR3 region has 13 residues. CDR1 MNHEY and CDR2 SVGAGI come from the germline V gene. CDR3 amino acids: CASSYQGGDTQYF. The CDR3 region has the DNA TGTGCCAGCAGTTACCAAGGAGGGGATACGCAGTATTTT.

The chain links TRBV18 to TRBJ2-1; TRBD2 matches at 8 bases. Germline loops: CDR1 KGHSH, CDR2 LQKENI. V trimming: 3 bases; J trimming: 1 base; junction bases outside the gene matches: 5. This CDR3 comprises 16 residues. The CDR3 region is CASSPLAGRSYNEQFF. CDR3 sequence (DNA): TGTGCCAGCTCACCTTTAGCGGGGAGATCCTACAATGAGCAGTTCTTC.

The chain combines TRBV3-1 (or the pseudogene TRBV3-2) with TRBJ1-1; 9 positions agree with TRBD1. The junction had 6 bases not matched to a gene; V was cut back by 4 bases and J by 3 bases. Germline CDR1 and CDR2: LGHDT and YNNKEL (reference sequence). The CDR3 has 15 amino acids. The CDR3 spells CASSPNRGRDTEAFF. In nucleotides, the CDR3 is TGTGCCAGCAGCCCAAACAGGGGGCGGGACACTGAAGCTTTCTTT.

The chain joins TRBV19 to TRBJ1-5, with a possible D match to TRBD1 (6 bases). CDR1 is LNHDA and CDR2 is SQIVND in the germline V gene (reference sequence). Trimming removed 8 bases at V and 6 bases at J, with 14 bases between. The CDR3 sequence is 13 residues long. CDR3 sequence: CASAGGFGQPQHF. The CDR3 nucleotides are TGTGCCAGTGCTGGGGGCTTTGGTCAGCCCCAGCATTTT.

The chain uses TRBV6-5 and TRBJ2-2; TRBD1 agrees at 9 bases. V dropped 7 bases and J dropped 5; count of bases not matched to a gene: 8. From germline, CDR1 is MNHEY and CDR2 SVGAGI. The CDR3 contains 15 residues. The CDR3 nucleotides read TGTGCCAGCAAGGGACAGGGCGCCTTGACCGGGGAGCTGTTTTTT. Encoded protein: CASKGQGALTGELFF.

The V gene is TRBV5-4, the J gene TRBJ2-7; 8 positions match TRBD1. Trimming cost V 1 base and J 5 bases; bases outside gene matches: 11. The CDR3 has 16 residues. Germline CDR1 and CDR2: SGHNT and YYREEE (reference sequence). CDR3 residues: CASSLSPDREPHEQYF. In DNA, the CDR3 is TGTGCCAGCAGCTTGTCCCCGGACAGGGAACCCCACGAGCAGTACTTC.

The chain joins TRBV6-1 to TRBJ2-3, with 10 bases that match TRBD2. Per the germline V gene, CDR1 is MNHNS and CDR2 is SASEGT. J lost 2 bases, V lost 3 bases, and 5 bases had no gene match. The CDR3 is 16 amino acids. CDR3 nucleotide sequence: TGTGCCAGCAGTGACGGACTAGCGGCTAACACAGATACGCAGTATTTT. This codes for CASSDGLAANTDTQYF.

This clone was counted a few times. This sequence joins TRBV2 and TRBJ2-7; D perhaps matches TRBD2 (6 bases). The V and J ends lost 3 bases and 4 bases respectively, with 7 bases between them. The length of the CDR3 is 12 residues. Germline CDR1 and CDR2: SNHLY and FYNNEI. CDR3 protein: CASSDGGYEQYF. CDR3 nucleotide sequence: TGTGCCAGCAGTGACGGGGGATACGAGCAGTACTTC.

J is TRBJ2-3 and V is TRBV7-9, with TRBD1 matching 9 bases. This CDR3 spans 17 amino acids. Germline CDR1 is SEHNR and CDR2 is FQNEAQ (reference sequence). After removal of 5 bases from V and 0 bases from J, the junction contained 9 bases not matched to a gene. The CDR3 DNA reads TGTGCCAGCAGCCTGGGACAGGGACCAACTAGCACAGATACGCAGTATTTT. This gives the protein CASSLGQGPTSTDTQYF.

The rearrangement joins TRBV7-9 to TRBJ2-7; D is unresolved. The germline gives CDR1 SEHNR, CDR2 FQNEAQ (reference sequence). This CDR3 is built from 14 residues. V lost 1 base to trimming and J lost 0 bases, with 7 bases between them. CDR3 bases: TGTGCCAGCAGCTTAGTTGGCGGCTCCTACGAGCAGTACTTC. Translation gives CASSLVGGSYEQYF.

The chain is built from TRBV19 and TRBJ1-2; weak D call: TRBD1 (5 bases). CDR3 length: 13 residues. From germline, CDR1 is LNHDA and CDR2 SQIVND (reference sequence). V was pared by 6 bases and J by 8 bases, with 16 bases between. DNA for the CDR3: TGTGCCAGTAGACTTACAGGTGCGGCGGGCTACACCTTC. Protein: CASRLTGAAGYTF.

This clone was observed once. The chain carries TRBV28 and TRBJ2-7; 8 nucleotides match TRBD1. The germline V gene encodes CDR1 MDHEN and CDR2 SYDVKM. Trimming removed 6 bases from V and 4 bases from J; junction bases left unmatched: 11. This CDR3 spans 15 amino acids. The CDR3 bases are TGTGCCAGCAGAAAAGGGACAGGTCCTCTGTACGAGCAGTACTTC. This gives the protein CASRKGTGPLYEQYF.